This T cell receptor (beta chain) was recovered during a study of cytomegalovirus exposure and HLA in healthy donors. For the study at large: Early on, a data release was issued that held some 91 million unique TCRs from HLA-typed donors. General study findings and limits: Analyses of presence/absence relied on an assumption of roughly uniform sequencing depth across donors. Testing in vitro showed a few CMV-associated chains specific for CMV antigens.

13 Jbeta primers and 60 Vbeta primers were used for the PCR. This table comes from immunoSEQ multiplex PCR, and its TCRdb copy is limited to in-frame clones, with some not included. The data hold 200,000 or so clones, with 75% to 90% observed a single time. This clone was counted a single time. What it recognizes is unknown. At the time of sampling, donors were nominally healthy, though unrecorded immune exposures were likely. CDR3 length: 15 residues. Per germline, CDR1 SGHNT and CDR2 YYREEE (reference sequence). V was clipped by 3 bases and J by 1 base; unmatched bases: 5. The chain recombines TRBV5-4 with TRBJ1-1; 8 bases line up with TRBD1. What was sequenced was PBMCs. The sequence was obtained from a woman aged 45-65 years in good health and CMV-seropositive. In nucleotides, the CDR3 is TGTGCCAGCAGCTCGGGACAGGCCCCGAACACTGAAGCTTTCTTT. Protein: CASSSGQAPNTEAFF.